What follows are 6 T cell receptor beta chains derived from one specimen sequenced in a study of tumor-infiltrating lymphocytes in oesophageal squamous cell carcinoma. Via MiXCR, TCRdb re-called the PCR reads, giving one row per CDR3 protein. The sample includes about 12,000 distinct CDR3 sequences, around 57% of them seen just once. Specimen: esophageal tumor tissue. Receptor source: a female donor with esophageal squamous cell carcinoma.

The gene calls are TRBV28 and TRBJ2-4; no clear D gene. The DNA end lines up better with TRBJ2-7; the J call may be wrong. This CDR3 contains 12 residues. Per germline, CDR1 MDHEN and CDR2 SYDVKM. CDR3: CASSPTPGEQYF. The CDR3 DNA sequence: TGTGCCAGCAGCCCAACTCCGGGCGAGCAGTACTTC.

The table lists this clonotype with a few counts. The chain joins TRBV18 to TRBJ1-4; no reliable D call. The CDR3 has 12 amino acids. Per germline, CDR1 KGHSH and CDR2 LQKENI. V dropped 5 bases and J dropped 4 bases, with 5 bases sitting between them. The CDR3 DNA sequence: TGTGCCAGCTCAAATCATAATGAAAAACTGTTTTTT. Translated: CASSNHNEKLFF.

Notes on this clonotype: Because the CDR3 is missing its conserved closing phenylalanine or tryptophan, this is likely a read error. Because the CDR3's place on the DNA is in doubt, the DNA is left out and the CDR3 is given as listed by TCRdb. The chain uses TRBV28 and TRBJ2-7. The CDR3 length equals 16 residues, ends included. Germline V gene sequence: CDR1 MDHEN, CDR2 SYDVKM. This CDR3 is CASSFGWGNYGYTFGS.

This clonotype was found many times. The gene calls are TRBV4-2 and TRBJ2-7; the D is unclear. The V gene's germline CDR1 is LGHNA and CDR2 YNFKEQ. The CDR3 loop spans 15 amino acids. Trimming stripped 0 bases from V and 3 bases from J, with 12 bases between. The CDR3 loop reads CASSQDLDGRYEQYF. The DNA for the CDR3 is TGTGCCAGCAGCCAAGATTTGGACGGACGCTACGAGCAGTACTTC.

This clonotype has only a few counts. The V call is TRBV7-3, the J call TRBJ2-1; 9 positions agree with TRBD2. Trimming cost V 2 bases and J 4 bases; bases outside gene matches: 6. The CDR3 sequence is 16 residues long. Per germline, CDR1 SGHTA and CDR2 FQGTGA. The CDR3 here is CASSLSPTSGYNEQFF. The CDR3 DNA reads as TGTGCCAGCAGCTTATCGCCGACTAGCGGATACAATGAGCAGTTCTTC.

The chain has TRBV28 and TRBJ1-6; no definite D call. Germline lookup yields CDR1 MDHEN and CDR2 SYDVKM. V lost 5 bases, J lost 0 bases, and 14 bases lay in between. The CDR3 sequence is 17 residues long. CDR3 bases: TGTGCCAGCAGTCCGCCAGACATGAGCTCCTATAATTCACCCCTCCACTTT. Translated, it gives CASSPPDMSSYNSPLHF.